These 24 T cell receptor beta chains came from one sample sequenced in a study of cytomegalovirus exposure and HLA in healthy donors. PCR was performed using 60 Vbeta and 13 Jbeta primers. TCRdb keeps only in-frame clones here, not all; method: immunoSEQ multiplex PCR. Of approximately 130,000 clones listed, about 61% were seen once; the top ten hold roughly 2.5%. The material sequenced was PBMCs. The receptors come from a woman between 40 and 55 years old in good health and CMV-seronegative.

This rearrangement joins TRBV5-1 to TRBJ2-2; TRBD1 agrees at 9 bases. Germline-derived CDR1 and CDR2 are SGHRS and YFSETQ. The CDR3 has 14 residues. With V trimmed by 3 bases and J by 5 bases, 2 bases remained unmatched. The DNA of the CDR3 is TGCGCCAGCAGCTGGGGACAGGGAACCGGGGAGCTGTTTTTT. It encodes CASSWGQGTGELFF. Variable domain in full (rest from reference TRBV5-1 and TRBJ2-2): KAGVTQTPRYLIKTRGQQVTLSCSPISGHRSVSWYQQTPGQGLQFLFEYFSETQRNKGNFPGRFSGRQFSNSRSEMNVSTLELGDSALYLCASSWGQGTGELFFGEGSRLTVL.

The V gene is TRBV4-3, the J gene TRBJ2-3, with TRBD2 matching over 9 bases. This CDR3 region has 20 residues. V shed 0 bases, J shed 5 bases, and the junction held 18 bases outside the gene matches. CDR1 and CDR2 (germline): LGHNA, YSLEER. Here the CDR3 reads CASSQDLEARAGGRKDTQYF. In DNA form, the CDR3 reads TGCGCCAGCAGCCAAGATCTTGAGGCGAGGGCGGGGGGGCGGAAAGATACGCAGTATTTT.

J is TRBJ1-4 and V is TRBV5-1; possibly TRBD1 for D (6 bases). Germline V lookup: CDR1 SGHRS, CDR2 YFSETQ. The V end was cut by 0 bases, the J end by 1 base, with 16 bases between. This CDR3 has 18 amino acids. The CDR3 sequence: CASSLAGQGSRTNEKLFF. Here the CDR3 DNA reads TGCGCCAGCAGCTTGGCCGGTCAGGGGAGTAGAACTAATGAAAAACTGTTTTTT.

The J gene is TRBJ1-2, the V gene TRBV6-5; 7 bases agree with TRBD1. The CDR3 has 15 amino acids. V shed 5 bases and J 13 bases; nucleotides not matched to a gene: 19. Germline loops: CDR1 MNHEY, CDR2 SVGAGI. CDR3 residues: CASSKIDTPGQRVTF. CDR3 DNA sequence: TGTGCCAGCAGTAAAATCGATACCCCGGGACAGAGAGTCACCTTC.

This clone was seen a few times. The CDR3 is CASSPGQGAYQPQHF. CDR3 bases: TGTGCCAGCAGCCCGGGACAGGGGGCCTATCAGCCCCAGCATTTT. The chain employs TRBV6-1 and TRBJ1-5; TRBD1 aligns across 12 bases. The CDR3 is 15 amino acids. CDR1 and CDR2 (germline): MNHNS, SASEGT. The V segment lost 6 bases and the J segment 5 bases; nucleotides outside the gene matches: 5.

The chain combines TRBV30 with TRBJ1-3; no clear D gene. Looked up from germline, CDR1 is GTSNPN and CDR2 is SVGIG (reference sequence). With 1 base removed from V and 0 bases from J, the gap between germline ends came to 13 bases. The CDR3 extends over 16 amino acids. The CDR3 reads CAWSEELLYSGNTIYF. As DNA, the CDR3 is TGTGCCTGGAGTGAGGAGTTGCTGTACTCTGGAAACACCATATATTTT.

This clone has more than one count but fewer than ten. This chain links TRBV13 with TRBJ1-1, with D tentatively TRBD1 (5 bases). CDR3 length: 14 residues. Trimming stripped 2 bases from V and 2 bases from J, with 9 bases between. Germline CDR1 PRHDT, CDR2 FYEKMQ (reference sequence). Written as DNA, the CDR3 is TGTGCCAGCAGCTTAATGGGGGGAAACACTGAAGCTTTCTTT. Its protein is CASSLMGGNTEAFF.

This chain uses TRBV9 with TRBJ2-5, with 12 nucleotides matching TRBD1. The V gene's germline CDR1 is SGDLS and CDR2 YYNGEE. The V segment lost 0 bases and the J segment 5 bases; nucleotides outside the gene matches: 5. There are 16 residues in the CDR3. CDR3 amino acids: CASSVEGQGAGETQYF. CDR3 nucleotide sequence: TGTGCCAGCAGCGTAGAGGGACAGGGGGCCGGCGAGACCCAGTACTTC. The full variable domain, with the rest looked up from reference TRBV9 and TRBJ2-5, is DSGVTQTPKHLITATGQRVTLRCSPRSGDLSVYWYQQSLDQGLQFLIQYYNGEERAKGNILERFSAQQFPDLHSELNLSSLELGDSALYFCASSVEGQGAGETQYFGPGTRLLVL.

V is TRBV27 and J is TRBJ1-1; a possible D gene is TRBD1 (5 bases). Trimming left V 5 bases short and J 1 base short, with 11 bases between. The CDR3 has 14 amino acids. Germline-derived CDR1 and CDR2 are MNHEY and SMNVEV (reference sequence). The CDR3 DNA reads as TGTGCCAGCAGTCCCCAGACAGAGAACACTGAAGCTTTCTTT. It translates to CASSPQTENTEAFF.

The chain uses TRBV10-1 and TRBJ2-5; tentatively, D is TRBD2 (6 bases). The CDR3 is 14 residues long. The germline V gene has CDR1 WNHNN and CDR2 SYGVQD (reference sequence). V lost 0 bases and J 7 bases, leaving 12 bases between the germline ends. The CDR3 DNA reads TGCGCCAGCAGTGAGTCGGGGGGTGTCGCGACCCAGTACTTC. Protein: CASSESGGVATQYF.

This chain joins TRBV28 and TRBJ1-6; 9 bases are a match to TRBD1. V lost 8 bases and J lost 9; bases outside the gene matches: 11. This CDR3 spans 15 amino acids. The germline V gene encodes CDR1 MDHEN and CDR2 SYDVKM. The CDR3 region has the DNA TGTGCCAGCTATACCCCGACAGGGGGGATTTCACCCCTCCACTTT. Protein sequence: CASYTPTGGISPLHF.

V usage is TRBV7-2 and J usage is TRBJ1-1; the D is unclear. The CDR3 spans 12 residues. Germline CDR1 is SGHTA and CDR2 is FQGNSA. V lost 3 bases to trimming and J lost 1 base, with 3 bases between them. Here the CDR3 reads CASSFRNTEAFF. DNA of the CDR3: TGTGCCAGCAGCTTCAGGAACACTGAAGCTTTCTTT. The variable domain in full, completed from reference TRBV7-2 and TRBJ1-1, reads GAGVSQSPSNKVTEKGKDVELRCDPISGHTALYWYRQSLGQGLEFLIYFQGNSAPDKSGLPSDRFSAERTGGSVSTLTIQRTQQEDSAVYLCASSFRNTEAFFGQGTRLTVV.

In nucleotides, the CDR3 is TGTGCCAGCCGAGGGAACAGCAATCAGCCCCAGCATTTT. This encodes CASRGNSNQPQHF. The chain combines TRBV2 with TRBJ1-5; D is undetermined. Germline CDR1 is SNHLY and CDR2 is FYNNEI. V was cut by 8 bases and J by 1 base, with 9 bases left in between. CDR3 length: 13 amino acids.

The chain links TRBV10-3 to TRBJ1-1; D gene unclear. The CDR3 extends over 14 amino acids. V lost 3 bases to trimming and J lost 1 base, with 9 bases between them. Looked up from germline, CDR1 is ENHRY and CDR2 is SYGVKD. CDR3 loop: CAISDQVANTEAFF. The DNA of the CDR3 is TGTGCCATCAGTGACCAGGTCGCGAACACTGAAGCTTTCTTT.

The table lists this clone with a count of one. This chain uses TRBV7-2 with TRBJ2-7; 10 bases line up with TRBD1. Trimming removed 2 bases from V and 7 bases from J; junction bases left unmatched: 8. This CDR3 comprises 15 residues. CDR1 and CDR2 from the germline V gene are SGHTA and FQGNSA. CDR3 in DNA: TGTGCCAGCAGCTTAAAAGGGACAGGGGAGTGGGAGCAGTACTTC. It is translated as CASSLKGTGEWEQYF.

This chain uses TRBV19 with TRBJ1-5; D unclear. Germline V CDR1 and CDR2: LNHDA, SQIVND (reference sequence). The CDR3 sequence is 13 residues long. CDR3 in DNA: TGTGCTAGCGGCTGGGCTAAAGTCCAGCCCCAGCATTTT. This sequence encodes CASGWAKVQPQHF.

The chain links TRBV9 to TRBJ1-1, with D possibly matching TRBD1 (6 bases). Germline V gene lookup returns CDR1 SGDLS and CDR2 YYNGEE. V lost 4 bases to trimming and J lost 5 bases, with 15 bases between them. The CDR3 contains 14 residues. CDR3 DNA sequence: TGTGCCAGCAGCCCAAACAGGGTTATGACTGAAGCTTTCTTT. Translating it yields CASSPNRVMTEAFF.

The chain couples TRBV7-2 to TRBJ1-3; perhaps TRBD1 as D (6 bases). Germline V CDR1 and CDR2: SGHTA, FQGNSA. The CDR3 has 15 amino acids. V was cut by 5 bases and J by 4 bases, with 15 bases left in between. In nucleotides, the CDR3 is TGTGCCAGCAGCCCCTGGGGGGGGGCCGGAAACACCATATATTTT. The encoded protein is CASSPWGGAGNTIYF.

This clone was detected a few times. The V gene is TRBV2, the J gene TRBJ1-2; D uncertain. Germline V gene data show CDR1 as SNHLY and CDR2 as FYNNEI. V lost 5 bases, J lost 7 bases, and 11 bases lay in between. CDR3 length: 12 amino acids. The CDR3 here is CASSKTRSGYTF. In DNA, the CDR3 is TGTGCCAGCAGTAAAACGAGGTCTGGCTACACCTTC.

This sequence joins TRBV25-1 and TRBJ1-4, with TRBD1 matching over 8 bases. This CDR3 has 16 residues. The ends lost 3 bases at V and 7 bases at J; junction bases unmatched: 10. From germline, CDR1 is MGHDK and CDR2 SYGVNS. CDR3 DNA: TGTGCCAGCAGTGAGGGACAGGACAGCTCCCTTGAAAAACTGTTTTTT. It is translated as CASSEGQDSSLEKLFF.

The V and J genes are TRBV10-3 and TRBJ2-4, with TRBD1 as a possible D gene (6 bases). CDR1 and CDR2 from the germline V gene are ENHRY and SYGVKD. Trimming removed 6 bases from V and 3 bases from J, with 18 bases in between. This CDR3 comprises 16 residues. CDR3 sequence: CAIRPGRGFDKNIQYF. In DNA form, the CDR3 reads TGTGCCATCAGACCGGGCAGGGGCTTCGACAAAAACATTCAGTACTTC.

This chain links TRBV27 with TRBJ2-7; TRBD1 matches 7 bases. The V and J ends lost 6 bases and 0 bases, in that order; junction bases with no gene match: 8. The CDR3 extends over 15 amino acids. Germline V gene lookup returns CDR1 MNHEY and CDR2 SMNVEV (reference sequence). This chain's CDR3 is CASRTGSRSSYEQYF. DNA for the CDR3: TGTGCCAGCAGGACAGGGTCCCGGAGCTCCTACGAGCAGTACTTC.

The rearrangement joins TRBV4-2 to TRBJ2-2, with 10 bases lining up with TRBD2. Germline CDR1 and CDR2: LGHNA and YNFKEQ. The V segment lost 2 bases and the J segment 2 bases; nucleotides outside the gene matches: 5. This CDR3 comprises 17 residues. The CDR3 region is CASSQRELAGNTGELFF. CDR3 sequence (DNA): TGTGCCAGCAGCCAACGGGAACTAGCGGGAAACACCGGGGAGCTGTTTTTT.

CDR3 DNA sequence: TGTGCCAGCAGGGCTTCAGGGTTTGCCTACGAGCAGTACTTC. Its protein product is CASRASGFAYEQYF. The V call is TRBV7-9, the J call TRBJ2-7; D is perhaps TRBD1 (5 bases). The ends were cut back, 6 bases at V and 2 bases at J, with 14 bases in the middle. Germline V gene sequence: CDR1 SEHNR, CDR2 FQNEAQ (reference sequence). The CDR3 covers 14 residues.